The source of this T cell receptor (beta chain) is a study of CD8 T cells in Susac syndrome. The authors reverse transcribed roughly 0.5 to 1 ug RNA with random hexamers. The CDR3 of TCR beta was amplified by immunoSEQ multiplex PCR across 54 Vbeta and 13 Jbeta. TCRdb re-derived calls from the immunoSEQ multiplex PCR reads in MiXCR, one entry per CDR3 protein. This sample yields approximately 300,000 distinct CDR3 sequences, of which roughly 90% are seen a single time; around 0.18% belongs to the top ten. This CDR3 is built from 14 residues. The germline V gene encodes CDR1 SEHNR and CDR2 FQNEAQ (reference sequence). V lost 5 bases and J lost 6, with 16 bases in between. High-throughput TCR beta sequencing covered peripheral CD8+ and CD4+ T cells. Relapsing-remitting disease, either stable or active, was present in the treatment-naive patients who were the multiple sclerosis controls. Study-level results: That the number of individuals in its TCR sequencing and HLA analysis was relatively small was acknowledged by the study.

Comments on this clonotype: Its antigen remains unidentified.

Sequencing was done on a sample of CD8+ T cells from PBMCs. The TCR was taken from a human donor with multiple sclerosis. The chain combines TRBV7-9 with TRBJ1-1; tentatively, D is TRBD1 (5 bases). The CDR3 loop reads CASSNPGLRAEAFF. CDR3 nucleotide sequence: TGTGCCAGCAGCAATCCGGGGCTCCGCGCTGAAGCTTTCTTT.